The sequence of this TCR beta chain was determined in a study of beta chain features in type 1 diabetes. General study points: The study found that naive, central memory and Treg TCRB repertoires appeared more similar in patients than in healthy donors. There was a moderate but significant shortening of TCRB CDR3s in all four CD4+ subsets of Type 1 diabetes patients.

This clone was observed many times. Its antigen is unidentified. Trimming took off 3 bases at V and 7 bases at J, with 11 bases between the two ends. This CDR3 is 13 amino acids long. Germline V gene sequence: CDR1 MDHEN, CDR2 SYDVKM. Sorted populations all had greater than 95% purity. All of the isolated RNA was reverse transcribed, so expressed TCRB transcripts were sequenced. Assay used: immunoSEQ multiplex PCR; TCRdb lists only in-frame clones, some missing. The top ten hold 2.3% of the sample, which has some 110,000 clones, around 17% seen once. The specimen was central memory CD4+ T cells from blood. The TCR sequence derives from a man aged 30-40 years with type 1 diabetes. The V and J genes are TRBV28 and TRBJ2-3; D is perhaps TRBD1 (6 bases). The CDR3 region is CASSFGGANTQYF. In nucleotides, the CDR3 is TGTGCCAGCAGTTTTGGGGGCGCGAATACGCAGTATTTT.